This record concerns one TCR beta chain sequence. The data were taken from a study of blood T cells in healthy people across ages. Germline loops: CDR1 SGHDN, CDR2 FVKESK. This CDR3 has 15 amino acids. V was shortened by 0 bases and J by 0 bases, with 6 bases between the two germline ends. Primers used in a second PCR of roughly 6 to 12 cycles were a sample-barcoded 5' primer and a J-beta primer mix. Each CDR3 protein is one row after TCRdb ran MiXCR on the 5' RACE reads. Among more than 650,000 distinct CDR3 sequences listed, 20% to 30% were seen once. These same records also appear under a second study, on T cells of mothers and their children. That source adds: The donors comprised about 6 children and their three healthy Caucasian mothers.

Material: blood. This TCR derives from a boy between 10 and 17 years old in good health. This chain joins TRBV14 and TRBJ2-1; D is ambiguous. As DNA, the CDR3 is TGTGCCAGCAGCCAAGATTATGTCTCCTACAATGAGCAGTTCTTC. Amino acids: CASSQDYVSYNEQFF.